This passage covers 6 T cell receptor beta chains from one sample sequenced in a study of blood T cell repertoires in COVID-19. TCRdb's table, derived via immunoSEQ multiplex PCR, lists solely in-frame clones and lacks some. The sample has hundreds of thousands of clones, about 92% seen once; the top ten hold 2% to 3%. The sample was PBMCs or T cells enriched from blood (not recorded which). Receptors originate from a man in his fifties or sixties who had recovered from COVID-19.

The rearrangement links TRBV19 to TRBJ1-4, with 8 bases aligning to TRBD1. CDR1 is LNHDA, CDR2 SQIVND, per germline (reference sequence). The CDR3 consists of 13 residues. V lost 9 bases, J lost 4 bases, and 4 bases stayed unmatched. CDR3 coding DNA: TGTGCCAGCAGGGGGCAGGGTAATGAAAAACTGTTTTTT. It yields the protein CASRGQGNEKLFF.

The J gene is TRBJ1-2, the V gene TRBV20-1, with 9 bases aligning to TRBD1. V shed 6 bases, J shed 3 bases, and the junction held 5 bases outside the gene matches. CDR1 and CDR2 from the germline V gene are DFQATT and SNEGSKA (reference sequence). The CDR3 has 13 amino acids. The CDR3 loop is CSASNRGHYGYTF. CDR3 in DNA: TGCAGTGCGAGTAACAGGGGGCACTATGGCTACACCTTC.

V usage is TRBV3-1 (or the pseudogene TRBV3-2) and J usage is TRBJ2-7; 9 nucleotides match TRBD1. V lost 2 bases and J lost 5; bases outside the gene matches: 7. This CDR3 is built from 15 residues. The germline gives CDR1 LGHDT, CDR2 YNNKEL (reference sequence). The DNA of the CDR3 is TGTGCCAGCAGCCAACCGAGGACAGGGGAGGACGAGCAGTACTTC. It translates to CASSQPRTGEDEQYF.

The chain combines TRBV5-3 with TRBJ2-7, with D perhaps matching TRBD2 (6 bases). TRBV5-3 is given ORF status, its function remaining uncertain. V lost 0 bases and J lost 0, with 25 bases in between. The CDR3 loop spans 20 amino acids. This chain's CDR3 is CARSLGGRGHAGYPSYEQYF. In nucleotides, the CDR3 is TGTGCCAGAAGCTTGGGGGGAAGGGGCCATGCGGGATACCCCTCCTACGAGCAGTACTTC.

A single count supports this clone. The rearrangement uses TRBV7-9 and TRBJ1-2, with 7 nucleotides matching TRBD1. Trimming cost V 7 bases and J 2 bases; bases outside gene matches: 25. The CDR3 has 20 amino acids. Germline CDR1 is SEHNR and CDR2 is FQNEAQ (reference sequence). This chain's CDR3 is CASTNPMGQRSSRPNYGYTF. CDR3 nucleotide sequence: TGTGCCAGCACCAACCCAATGGGACAGAGATCCTCGAGGCCCAACTATGGCTACACCTTC.

This chain links TRBV6-2 or TRBV6-3 with TRBJ2-5; 11 bases align to TRBD2. The CDR3 loop spans 17 amino acids. Losses at the gene ends were 2 bases for V and 5 bases for J; bases not matched to a gene: 10. Per the germline V gene, CDR1 is MNHEY and CDR2 is SVGEGT. Here the CDR3 DNA reads TGTGCCAGCAGTTACGGGTTTACTAGCGGGGGAGGTGAGACCCAGTACTTC. It encodes CASSYGFTSGGGETQYF.